This T cell receptor beta chain was identified in a study of blood T cell repertoires in COVID-19 (dated by TCRdb to between 2020 and 2021). Background for the entire study: Collaborator samples came from the United States, Italy and Spain and covered acute and convalescent phases of COVID-19. The prospective study material was composed of cDNA or gDNA derived from T cells, B-cell-depleted T cells, or PBMCs. The dataset comprised deeply sampled blood TCRbeta repertoires from subjects exposed to, actively infected with, or recovered from COVID-19. A freely available public database, intended as a resource for researchers studying the immune response to SARS-CoV-2, is where the repertoires were released. The samples were drawn from the first 160 participants of the ongoing ImmuneRACE study and from 950 to 1,500 subjects provided by 6 global collaborators. Sample metadata almost always included a de-identified subject ID, COVID-19 status, age in years and sex. HLA class I and class II types, where available, came from metadata supplied by the sample provider rather than from assay-based typing. Findings and caveats that apply to the study as a whole: The amount of clinical and demographic metadata varied by source and participant and was provided uncurated.

The immunoSEQ Assay, a bias-controlled multiplex PCR, was used to amplify TCRbeta CDR3 regions from genomic DNA. The paper's processing steps were these. The number of nucleated cells in each sample was estimated from the amplification of reference gene primers within the assay. Sequence reads were collapsed and filtered to measure the absolute abundance of every unique TCRbeta CDR3 rearrangement. For each sample, productive Simpson clonality was calculated as the square root of Simpson's diversity index over productive rearrangements. TCRdb limited this immuneACCESS table to in-frame rearrangements with V and J called. A share of clones is missing; checked studies link under half to unresolved V genes, and the rest is unexplained. The V and J calls and clone size are taken from that table; D and trimming were inferred from the DNA. In this sample the table shows fewer than 400,000 clones, about 87% of which occur a single time. The ten largest make up around 5% of the sample.

Worth noting for this clone: The specificity of this receptor is unknown. No qualities accompany the bases; no much larger clone lies one base away.

Spanning cysteine to phenylalanine, the CDR3 consists of 13 amino acids. Left in the record is the CDR3 DNA by itself, 39 bases read in frame from the first base. The germline V end is reduced by 8 bases and the J end by 6 bases; junction bases left unmatched: 2. CDR1 and CDR2, looked up from the germline V gene (reference sequence), are GTSNPN and SVGIG. In the prospective study, participants were about 18 to 95 years old, resided in fewer than 25 geographic areas of the United States, and were enrolled through a virtual design. Cohort assignment in the prospective study relied on participant-reported clinical history from a screening survey and a study questionnaire. ImmuneRACE Cohort 3 recovered participants were defined by two consecutive negative NP/OP PCR tests, healthcare professional clearance, or symptom resolution. Mobile phlebotomists in the prospective study collected whole blood, serum and a nasopharyngeal or oropharyngeal swab from every participant. Over a roughly two-month period, participants in the prospective study had the option of providing additional blood draws and questionnaires. Prospective study blood samples were shipped either frozen or at room temperature before DNA extraction.

This receptor was taken from a man aged 25-45 years who had recovered from COVID-19. The sequenced sample consisted of PBMCs or T cells enriched from blood (not recorded which). The chain employs TRBV30 and TRBJ1-6, and TRBD1 matches 12 of the central bases. The bases read TGTGCCGGGGACAGGGGGCCTAATTCACCCCTCCACTTT. Its amino acids are CAGDRGPNSPLHF.